The 27 T cell receptor beta chains below were found in one sample sequenced in a study of blood T cell repertoires in COVID-19. Libraries were prepared by immunoSEQ multiplex PCR; TCRdb keeps only in-frame clonotypes and omits some of them. Among 250,000 to 350,000 clones, about 91% were seen once, and the ten largest hold over 6%. Sequenced: peripheral blood. These receptors originate from a young woman who had recovered from COVID-19.

The rearrangement joins TRBV2 to TRBJ1-4; D may be TRBD1 (5 bases). The germline V gene encodes CDR1 SNHLY and CDR2 FYNNEI. The V end was cut by 6 bases, the J end by 5 bases, with 13 bases between. This CDR3 has 14 amino acids. CDR3 nucleotides: TGTGCCAGCAGGATCGACAGACAAAATGAAAAACTGTTTTTT. It codes for CASRIDRQNEKLFF.

The chain is built from TRBV11-1 and TRBJ2-7, with D possibly TRBD1 on 6 matching bases. The V end lost 3 bases, the J end lost 2 bases, and 8 bases lay between the germline ends. CDR1 and CDR2 from the germline V gene are SGHAT and FQDESV (reference sequence). The CDR3 has 13 residues. CDR3 sequence reads: CASSLHRAYEQYF. The CDR3 DNA reads as TGTGCCAGCAGCTTGCACAGGGCCTACGAGCAGTACTTC.

V gene TRBV19 combines with J gene TRBJ2-7; D is unresolved. The ends were cut back, 5 bases at V and 1 base at J, with 12 bases in the middle. Germline CDR1 reads LNHDA; CDR2 reads SQIVND (reference sequence). The CDR3 sequence is 14 residues long. Here the CDR3 DNA reads TGTGCCAGTAGTCAGGTGGCTCAATCCTACGAGCAGTACTTC. Amino acid sequence: CASSQVAQSYEQYF.

This chain links TRBV2 with TRBJ2-6; D remains ambiguous. There are 16 residues in the CDR3. The germline CDR1 and CDR2 sequences are SNHLY and FYNNEI. V was cut by 6 bases and J by 2 bases, with 14 bases left in between. CDR3 nucleotides: TGTGCCAGCAGGGCAGGTCGGTATGCTGGGGCCAACGTCCTGACTTTC. It codes for CASRAGRYAGANVLTF.

The chain employs TRBV18 and TRBJ2-5; D remains ambiguous. This CDR3 has 14 amino acids. Trimming stripped 0 bases from V and 1 base from J, with 6 bases between. The V gene's germline CDR1 is KGHSH and CDR2 LQKENI. CDR3 sequence: CASSPPAGQETQYF. Written as DNA, the CDR3 is TGTGCCAGCTCACCACCGGCTGGCCAAGAGACCCAGTACTTC.

The CDR3 sequence: CASSPLAVHNEQFF. The CDR3 nucleotides are TGTGCCAGCAGTCCGTTAGCGGTACACAATGAGCAGTTCTTC. The V and J genes are TRBV27 and TRBJ2-1; tentatively, D is TRBD2 (6 bases). The CDR3 is 14 amino acids. Germline CDR1 reads MNHEY; CDR2 reads SMNVEV (reference sequence). V lost 5 bases and J lost 5, with 13 bases in between.

CDR3 protein: CATSRPQGLYGYTF. CDR3 bases: TGTGCCACCAGCAGACCGCAGGGGCTCTATGGCTACACCTTC. This chain uses TRBV15 with TRBJ1-2, with D possibly being TRBD1 (6 bases). CDR1 is LNHNV and CDR2 is YYDKDF in the germline V gene (reference sequence). Trimming removed 2 bases at V and 4 bases at J, with 11 bases between. The CDR3 length is 14 residues.

The chain combines TRBV7-9 with TRBJ2-1; the D gene is possibly TRBD1 (6 bases). This CDR3 has 14 amino acids. Germline V lookup: CDR1 SEHNR, CDR2 FQNEAQ (reference sequence). V lost 2 bases, J lost 10 bases, and 15 bases lay in between. The CDR3 DNA follows: TGTGCCAGCAGCTTATTAAGTGGGGGCCAGGAGCAGTTCTTC. The encoded protein is CASSLLSGGQEQFF.

V usage is TRBV4-2 and J usage is TRBJ2-7, with TRBD1 identical over 9 bases. The germline V gene has CDR1 LGHNA and CDR2 YNFKEQ. Germline trimming cut 4 bases from V and 5 bases from J; bases unmatched to any gene: 9. The CDR3 is made up of 15 amino acids. CDR3: CASSLAGGQGNEQYF. The CDR3 DNA reads as TGTGCCAGCAGCCTCGCAGGAGGACAGGGGAACGAGCAGTACTTC.

The rearrangement joins TRBV5-1 to TRBJ1-1; D gene unclear. This CDR3 has 13 residues. Trimming left V 1 base short and J 2 bases short, with 6 bases between. Germline CDR1 SGHRS, CDR2 YFSETQ. The CDR3 bases are TGCGCCAGCAGCTTGATGACTAACACTGAAGCTTTCTTT. Translating gives CASSLMTNTEAFF.

The rearrangement links TRBV9 to TRBJ1-1; D gene ambiguous. Germline V gene lookup returns CDR1 SGDLS and CDR2 YYNGEE. CDR3 length: 13 amino acids. Trimming cost V 7 bases and J 1 base, with 11 bases left between them. Here the CDR3 reads CASGRARNTEAFF. The CDR3 DNA is TGTGCCAGCGGGAGGGCACGGAACACTGAAGCTTTCTTT.

This clone was counted only a few times. The chain couples TRBV27 to TRBJ1-3; D possibly corresponds to TRBD1 (5 bases). Germline V gene lookup returns CDR1 MNHEY and CDR2 SMNVEV (reference sequence). This CDR3 spans 14 amino acids. V was trimmed by 2 bases and J by 4 bases, leaving 9 bases between them. The CDR3 loop is CASSLRGHGNTIYF. CDR3 in DNA: TGTGCCAGCAGTTTACGAGGACACGGAAACACCATATATTTT.

This chain connects TRBV11-2 to TRBJ2-3; 7 nucleotides align to TRBD2. This CDR3 has 16 residues. From germline, CDR1 is SGHAT and CDR2 FQNNGV. V lost 2 bases and J lost 3; bases outside the gene matches: 8. CDR3 bases: TGTGCCAGCAGCTTATTGGAGCAGGGAGGGACAGATACGCAGTATTTT. Protein product: CASSLLEQGGTDTQYF.

The chain couples TRBV7-2 to TRBJ1-4; D is unresolved. The germline V gene encodes CDR1 SGHTA and CDR2 FQGNSA. The CDR3 consists of 14 residues. The V end lost 1 base, the J end lost 5 bases, and 8 bases lay between the germline ends. The CDR3 coding sequence is TGTGCCAGCAGCTTAGAGATACAGAATGAAAAACTGTTTTTT. This codes for CASSLEIQNEKLFF.

The rearrangement links TRBV2 to TRBJ1-2, with no clear D. Trimming shortened V by 4 bases and J by 6 bases, and 18 bases separated the two germline ends. The CDR3 loop spans 15 amino acids. Germline lookup yields CDR1 SNHLY and CDR2 FYNNEI. The CDR3 loop is CASSGSGDVLDGYTF. The CDR3 region has the DNA TGTGCCAGCAGTGGTAGCGGGGATGTCTTGGATGGCTACACCTTC.

The chain recombines TRBV15 with TRBJ2-7; 7 bases are a match to TRBD2. The CDR3 runs 19 residues. The J segment lost 0 bases and the V segment lost 0 bases, leaving 14 bases of the junction unmatched. Germline CDR1 and CDR2: LNHNV and YYDKDF (reference sequence). CDR3 sequence reads: CATSREMVAGHISSYEQYF. The CDR3 DNA reads TGTGCCACCAGCAGAGAAATGGTAGCGGGTCATATCAGCTCCTACGAGCAGTACTTC.

The chain uses TRBV7-9 and TRBJ2-1; 10 nucleotides align to TRBD2. The CDR3 sequence is 15 residues long. Looked up from germline, CDR1 is SEHNR and CDR2 is FQNEAQ (reference sequence). The V gene end was trimmed by 4 bases and the J gene end by 0 bases; junction bases not matched to a gene: 0. This CDR3 reads CASSSSGGSYNEQFF. CDR3 bases: TGTGCCAGCAGCTCTAGCGGGGGCTCCTACAATGAGCAGTTCTTC.

The chain joins TRBV10-3 to TRBJ1-3; the D is unclear. Deletions cut 0 bases from V and 0 bases from J, with 6 bases between. Germline CDR1 and CDR2: ENHRY and SYGVKD. The CDR3 sequence is 15 residues long. CDR3 residues: CAISESPFSGNTIYF. The CDR3 bases are TGTGCCATCAGTGAGTCTCCCTTCTCTGGAAACACCATATATTTT.

This chain connects TRBV14 to TRBJ1-2, with D possibly TRBD1 on 6 matching bases. The germline CDR1 and CDR2 sequences are SGHDN and FVKESK. There are 15 residues in the CDR3. V lost 1 base and J 4 bases, leaving 13 bases between the germline ends. The CDR3 DNA reads TGTGCCAGCAGCCAAGTAGGGGGAAGTAGCTATGGCTACACCTTC. It codes for CASSQVGGSSYGYTF.

Comment on this clone: At one boundary the junction diverges from the germline segment, which might be a read error. The rearrangement joins TRBV5-8 to TRBJ1-6; perhaps TRBD1 as D (5 bases). CDR3 length: 16 residues. The germline gives CDR1 SGHTS, CDR2 YDEGEE. CDR3 nucleotides: TGCACCACCATCGGGTGGGGGGACTCCTATAATTCACCCCTCCACTTT. This gives the protein CTTIGWGDSYNSPLHF. The variable domain in full, completed from reference TRBV5-8 and TRBJ1-6, reads EAGVTQSPTHLIKTRGQQATLRCSPISGHTSVYWYQQALGLGLQFLLWYDEGEERNRGNFPPRFSGRQFPNYSSELNVNALELEDSALYLCTTIGWGDSYNSPLHFGNGTRLTVT.

The gene calls are TRBV19 and TRBJ1-1; no definite D call. V lost 5 bases to trimming and J lost 7 bases, with 8 bases between them. The CDR3 has 11 residues. CDR1 and CDR2 (germline): LNHDA, SQIVND (reference sequence). CDR3 nucleotides: TGTGCCAGTAGTCCCGGGGATGAAGCTTTCTTT. Its protein is CASSPGDEAFF. The variable domain in full, completed from reference TRBV19 and TRBJ1-1, reads DGGITQSPKYLFRKEGQNVTLSCEQNLNHDAMYWYRQDPGQGLRLIYYSQIVNDFQKGDIAEGYSVSREKKESFPLTVTSAQKNPTAFYLCASSPGDEAFFGQGTRLTVV.

The CDR3 reads CASSLGGTSGYNEQFF. CDR3 bases: TGTGCCAGCAGCTTAGGGGGGACTAGCGGGTACAATGAGCAGTTCTTC. The chain links TRBV7-9 to TRBJ2-1; 12 bases line up with TRBD2. After removal of 1 base from V and 4 bases from J, the junction contained 2 bases not matched to a gene. CDR1 and CDR2 (germline): SEHNR, FQNEAQ (reference sequence). The CDR3 consists of 16 residues.

V usage is TRBV5-8 and J usage is TRBJ1-5; D is ambiguous. The CDR3 sequence is 15 residues long. The V and J ends lost 4 bases and 3 bases respectively, with 14 bases between them. Per the germline V gene, CDR1 is SGHTS and CDR2 is YDEGEE. CDR3 amino acids: CASSGQEEINQPQHF. The CDR3 DNA sequence: TGTGCCAGCAGCGGGCAGGAAGAGATCAATCAGCCCCAGCATTTT.

V usage is TRBV28 and J usage is TRBJ2-7; TRBD1 is a possible D gene (5 bases). The CDR3 has 14 residues. Trimming removed 2 bases at V and 0 bases at J, with 8 bases between. Germline CDR1 is MDHEN and CDR2 is SYDVKM. The CDR3 is CASSLRGRSYEQYF. The CDR3 DNA reads as TGTGCCAGCAGTTTAAGGGGCCGCTCCTACGAGCAGTACTTC.

This chain uses TRBV7-6 with TRBJ2-3; D might be TRBD1 (5 bases). CDR3 length: 15 residues. Germline loops: CDR1 SGHVS, CDR2 FNYEAQ. V was shortened by 6 bases and J by 0 bases, with 13 bases between the two germline ends. CDR3 coding DNA: TGTGCCAGCAGAGGAGACAGTCCTAGCACAGATACGCAGTATTTT. It codes for CASRGDSPSTDTQYF.

The rearrangement joins TRBV6-2 or TRBV6-3 to TRBJ2-3, with a weak D call TRBD2 (6 bases). This CDR3 has 15 residues. The V gene's germline CDR1 is MNHEY and CDR2 SVGEGT. V lost 1 base and J lost 4, with 12 bases in between. CDR3 protein: CASSYLRRVADTQYF. Here the CDR3 DNA reads TGTGCCAGCAGTTACTTGCGGAGGGTGGCAGATACGCAGTATTTT.

The V gene is TRBV2, the J gene TRBJ1-2; 11 nucleotides line up with TRBD1. The CDR3 contains 15 residues. Unmatched junction bases numbered 13, after V lost 11 bases and J lost 5 bases. The V gene's germline CDR1 is SNHLY and CDR2 FYNNEI. The CDR3 protein is CARIGGDRGGYGYTF. For the CDR3, the DNA is TGTGCCCGCATCGGCGGGGACAGGGGGGGGTATGGCTACACCTTC.